This T cell receptor (beta chain) came from a study of CD8 T cells in ankylosing spondylitis (dated by TCRdb to the late 2010s). With regard to the full study: The study profiled T cell receptor beta repertoires in healthy donors and ankylosing spondylitis patients to find disease-linked TCR variants. The whole study cohort included some 100 healthy donors and 25 ankylosing spondylitis patients. Peripheral blood was sampled, and synovial fluid was also collected from ankylosing spondylitis patients. General findings and caveats noted by the study authors: In peripheral blood, the disease-linked clones were found at relatively low frequencies and had a CD8+ phenotype. According to the report, matched synovial fluid samples from ankylosing spondylitis patients were significantly enriched for the disease-linked clones. Some of the motif variants had been reported before in the synovial fluid and blood of reactive arthritis patients, a finding that suggests common disease-initiation mechanisms. A TCR beta motif made up of several highly homologous amino acid variants appeared to be characteristic of blood from ankylosing spondylitis patients.

The listed sequencing device is Illumina HiSeq 2500. TCR beta libraries were prepared by quantitative 5'-RACE with molecular barcodes. In the source study's methods: A new computational method based on a probabilistic model of VDJ rearrangement was used to identify disease-linked TCR variants. Using fastp trimming at Q25 and MiXCR clonotype assembly, TCRdb reanalyzed the public sequencing data and kept in-frame beta chains. A single entry per CDR3 protein holds the most common genes and DNA from its merged rows. TCRdb's processing, not the study's, gives the V and J calls here. For this sample the table gives fewer than 250,000 distinct CDR3 sequences, of which roughly a tenth were detected only once. The top ten hold about 3% of the sample. This clonotype came up many times. The antigen it recognizes is unknown. The record has no base qualities; no much larger clone is one base away. V is pared back by 1 base and J by 6 bases, with 14 bases lying between the germline termini. The CDR3 sequence holds 14 residues, the cysteine and phenylalanine included. Only the CDR3 part of the read is kept: 42 bases, read in frame from the first base. The germline V gene encodes CDR1 SGHRS and CDR2 YFSETQ.

Sequenced input: blood, either unsorted or a sorted T cell fraction (not recorded which). The TCR comes from a male donor with ankylosing spondylitis or in good health (not recorded which). The sequence joins TRBV5-1 to TRBJ2-7, and possibly TRBD2, on 5 matching bases. The nucleotide sequence reads TGCGCCAGCAGCTTGAATTCCGGGGTCGGCGAGCAGTACTTC. Its protein product is CASSLNSGVGEQYF.